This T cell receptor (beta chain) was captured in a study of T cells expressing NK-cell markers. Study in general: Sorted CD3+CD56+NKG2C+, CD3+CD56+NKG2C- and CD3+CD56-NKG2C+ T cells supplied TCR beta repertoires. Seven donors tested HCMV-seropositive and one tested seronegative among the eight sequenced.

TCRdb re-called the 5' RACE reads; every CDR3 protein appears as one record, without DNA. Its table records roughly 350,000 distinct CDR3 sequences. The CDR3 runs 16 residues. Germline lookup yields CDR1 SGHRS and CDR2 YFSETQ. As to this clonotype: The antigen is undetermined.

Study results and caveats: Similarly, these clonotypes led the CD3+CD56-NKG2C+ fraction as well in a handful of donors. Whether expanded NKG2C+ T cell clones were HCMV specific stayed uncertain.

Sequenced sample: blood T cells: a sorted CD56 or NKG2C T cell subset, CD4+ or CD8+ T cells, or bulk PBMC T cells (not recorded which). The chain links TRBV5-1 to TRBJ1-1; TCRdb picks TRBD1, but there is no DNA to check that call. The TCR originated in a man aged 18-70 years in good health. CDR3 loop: CASSLEGGFANTEAFF.